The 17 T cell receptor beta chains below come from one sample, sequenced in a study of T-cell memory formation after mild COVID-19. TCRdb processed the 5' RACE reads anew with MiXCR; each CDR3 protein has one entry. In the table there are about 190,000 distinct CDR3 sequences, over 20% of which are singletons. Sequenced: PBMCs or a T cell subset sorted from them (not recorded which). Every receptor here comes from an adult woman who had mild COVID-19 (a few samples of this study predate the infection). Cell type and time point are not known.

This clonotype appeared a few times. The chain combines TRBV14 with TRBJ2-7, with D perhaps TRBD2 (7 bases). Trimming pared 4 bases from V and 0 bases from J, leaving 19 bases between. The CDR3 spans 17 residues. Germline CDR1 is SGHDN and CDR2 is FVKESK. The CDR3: CASSPPAGEGSSYEQYF. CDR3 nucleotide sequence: TGTGCCAGCAGCCCACCAGCAGGGGAGGGCAGCTCCTACGAGCAGTACTTC.

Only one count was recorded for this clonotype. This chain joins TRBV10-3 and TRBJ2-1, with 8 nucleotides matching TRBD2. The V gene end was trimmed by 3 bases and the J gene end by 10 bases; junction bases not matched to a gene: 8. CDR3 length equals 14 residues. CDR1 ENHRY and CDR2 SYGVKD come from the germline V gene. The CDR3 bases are TGTGCCATCAGTGATGCGGGACTAGTGTCCGAGCAGTTCTTC. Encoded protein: CAISDAGLVSEQFF.

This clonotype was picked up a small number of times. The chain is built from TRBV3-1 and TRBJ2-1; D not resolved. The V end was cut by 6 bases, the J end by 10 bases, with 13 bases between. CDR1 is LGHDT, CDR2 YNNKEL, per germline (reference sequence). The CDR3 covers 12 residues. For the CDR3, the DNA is TGTGCCAGCAGTCAAAAGAGCAGGGAGCAGTTCTTC. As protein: CASSQKSREQFF.

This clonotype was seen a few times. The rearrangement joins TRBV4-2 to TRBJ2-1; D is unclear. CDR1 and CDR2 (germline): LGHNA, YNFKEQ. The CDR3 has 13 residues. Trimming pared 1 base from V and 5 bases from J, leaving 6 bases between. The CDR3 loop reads CASSQVGNNEQFF. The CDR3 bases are TGTGCCAGCAGCCAAGTGGGGAACAATGAGCAGTTCTTC.

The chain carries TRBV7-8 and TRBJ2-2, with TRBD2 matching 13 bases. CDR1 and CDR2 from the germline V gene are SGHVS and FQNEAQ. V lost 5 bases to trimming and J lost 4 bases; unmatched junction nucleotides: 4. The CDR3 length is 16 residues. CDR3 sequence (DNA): TGTGCCAGCAGCCCGGGACTAGCGGGACCCACCGGGGAGCTGTTTTTT. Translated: CASSPGLAGPTGELFF.

CDR3 residues: CASGLALAEINEQFF. The CDR3 region has the DNA TGTGCTAGTGGTTTGGCACTAGCGGAGATCAATGAGCAGTTCTTC. The chain has TRBV12-5 and TRBJ2-1, with TRBD2 matching 8 bases. The CDR3 totals 15 residues. V lost 1 base to trimming and J lost 6 bases; unmatched junction nucleotides: 5. Germline V gives CDR1 LGHNT, CDR2 FRNRAP.

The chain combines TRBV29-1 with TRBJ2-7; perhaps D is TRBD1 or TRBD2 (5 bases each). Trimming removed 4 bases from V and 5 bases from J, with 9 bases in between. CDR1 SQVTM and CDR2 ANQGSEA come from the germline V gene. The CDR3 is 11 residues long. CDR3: CSVGGDHEQYF. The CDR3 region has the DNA TGCAGCGTTGGTGGGGACCACGAGCAGTACTTC.

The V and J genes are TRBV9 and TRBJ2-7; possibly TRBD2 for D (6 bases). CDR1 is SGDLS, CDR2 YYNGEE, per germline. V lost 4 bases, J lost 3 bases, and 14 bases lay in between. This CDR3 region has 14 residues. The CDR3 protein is CASSRDSIFYEQYF. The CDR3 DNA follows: TGTGCCAGCAGCCGGGACTCAATTTTCTACGAGCAGTACTTC.

CDR3 sequence: CASSFGAGTLYEQYF. The CDR3 DNA follows: TGTGCCAGCAGTTTCGGAGCGGGAACTCTCTACGAGCAGTACTTC. The J gene is TRBJ2-7, the V gene TRBV27; 7 nucleotides match TRBD2. CDR1 is MNHEY, CDR2 SMNVEV, per germline (reference sequence). V gave up 3 bases and J gave up 3 bases; unmatched junction bases: 8. The CDR3 extends over 15 amino acids.

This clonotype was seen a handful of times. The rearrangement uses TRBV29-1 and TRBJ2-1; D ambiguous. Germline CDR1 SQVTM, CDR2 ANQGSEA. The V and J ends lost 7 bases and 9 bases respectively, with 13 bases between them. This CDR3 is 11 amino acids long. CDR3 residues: CSGPLGSEQFF. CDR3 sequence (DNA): TGCAGCGGACCCCTAGGAAGTGAGCAGTTCTTC.

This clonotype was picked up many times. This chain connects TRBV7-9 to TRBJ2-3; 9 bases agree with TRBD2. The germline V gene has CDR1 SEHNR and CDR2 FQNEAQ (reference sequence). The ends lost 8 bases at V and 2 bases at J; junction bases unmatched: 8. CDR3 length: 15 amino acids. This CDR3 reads CASGPIAGVTDTQYF. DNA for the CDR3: TGTGCCAGCGGACCTATAGCGGGAGTCACAGATACGCAGTATTTT.

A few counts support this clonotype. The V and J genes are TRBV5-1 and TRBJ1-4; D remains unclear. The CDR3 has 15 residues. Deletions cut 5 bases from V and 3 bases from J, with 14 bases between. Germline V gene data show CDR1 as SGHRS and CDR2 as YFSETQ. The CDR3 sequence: CASSLGWESNEKLFF. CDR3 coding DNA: TGCGCCAGCAGTCTTGGTTGGGAATCTAATGAAAAACTGTTTTTT. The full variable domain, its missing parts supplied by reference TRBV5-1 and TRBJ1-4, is KAGVTQTPRYLIKTRGQQVTLSCSPISGHRSVSWYQQTPGQGLQFLFEYFSETQRNKGNFPGRFSGRQFSNSRSEMNVSTLELGDSALYLCASSLGWESNEKLFFGSGTQLSVL.

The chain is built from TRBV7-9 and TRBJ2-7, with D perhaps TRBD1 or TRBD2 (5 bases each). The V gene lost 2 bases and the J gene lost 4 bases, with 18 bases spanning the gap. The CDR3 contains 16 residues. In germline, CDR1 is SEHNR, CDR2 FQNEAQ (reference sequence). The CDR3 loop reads CASSLPQGTESYEQYF. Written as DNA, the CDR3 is TGTGCCAGCAGCTTACCACAAGGGACGGAAAGTTACGAGCAGTACTTC.

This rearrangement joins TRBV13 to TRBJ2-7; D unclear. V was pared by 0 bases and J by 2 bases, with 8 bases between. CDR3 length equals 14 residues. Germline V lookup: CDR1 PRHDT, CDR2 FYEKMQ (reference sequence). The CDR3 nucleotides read TGTGCCAGCAGCTTAGGAGGACCTACCTACGAGCAGTACTTC. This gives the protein CASSLGGPTYEQYF.

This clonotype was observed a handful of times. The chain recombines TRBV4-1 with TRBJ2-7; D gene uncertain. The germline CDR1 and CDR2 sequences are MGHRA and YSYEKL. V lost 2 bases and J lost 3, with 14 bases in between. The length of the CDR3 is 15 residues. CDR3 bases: TGCGCCAGCAGCCAAACTCCGGACCAGATCTACGAGCAGTACTTC. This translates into CASSQTPDQIYEQYF.

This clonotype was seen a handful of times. This CDR3 is CATSSPTEPQKYDEQFF. Here the CDR3 DNA reads TGTGCCACCAGCAGTCCTACGGAACCCCAAAAGTACGATGAGCAGTTCTTC. The chain employs TRBV15 and TRBJ2-1; D gene uncertain. V shed 3 bases and J shed 8 bases, with 23 bases lying between them. This CDR3 contains 17 residues. The V gene's germline CDR1 is LNHNV and CDR2 YYDKDF (reference sequence).

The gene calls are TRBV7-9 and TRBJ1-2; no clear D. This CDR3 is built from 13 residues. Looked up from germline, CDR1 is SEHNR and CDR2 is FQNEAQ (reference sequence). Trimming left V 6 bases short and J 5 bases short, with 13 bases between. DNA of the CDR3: TGTGCCAGCAGAATAGCTACCGATTATGGCTACACCTTC. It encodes CASRIATDYGYTF.